The clone carrying this T cell receptor beta chain has a handful of counts. Its antigen remains unknown. This sample is drawn from a study of shared clonotypes between healthy human individuals. Study-level results: Owing to a small donor count, the genetic and exposure-history diversity represented was limited.

Running of the assay took place at deep level. Assay used: immunoSEQ multiplex PCR; TCRdb lists only in-frame clones, some missing. The sample shows approximately 980,000 clones, roughly 72% of them seen only once. The CDR3 runs 15 residues. Germline CDR1 is SGHVS and CDR2 is FNYEAQ. The germline V and J ends were trimmed by 5 bases and 4 bases, with 15 bases remaining between them. The sequence derives from a man aged 18 to 35 in good health. Sequencing was done on a sample of memory CD4+ T cells sorted from blood. Subset: CD45RA-negative fraction. This chain joins TRBV7-6 and TRBJ2-1, with D possibly TRBD2 on 7 matching bases. The CDR3 sequence: CASSTGRGLYNEQFF. In nucleotides, the CDR3 is TGTGCCAGCAGCACGGGGCGGGGGCTGTACAATGAGCAGTTCTTC.